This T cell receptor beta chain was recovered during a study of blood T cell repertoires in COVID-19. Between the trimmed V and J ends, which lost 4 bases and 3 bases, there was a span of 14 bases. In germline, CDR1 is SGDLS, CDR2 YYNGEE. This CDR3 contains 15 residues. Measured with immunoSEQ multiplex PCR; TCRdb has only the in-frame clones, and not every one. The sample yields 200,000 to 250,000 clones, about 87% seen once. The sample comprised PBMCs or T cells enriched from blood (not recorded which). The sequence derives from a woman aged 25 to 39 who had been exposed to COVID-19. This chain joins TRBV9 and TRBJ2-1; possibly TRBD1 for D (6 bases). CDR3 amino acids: CASSPRRGYYNEQFF. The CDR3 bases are TGTGCCAGCAGCCCCCGAAGGGGGTACTACAATGAGCAGTTCTTC.